Below are 21 T cell receptor beta chains sequenced from a single sample in a study of tumor-infiltrating lymphocytes in primary liver carcinoma (dated by TCRdb to about 2017). Total RNA and DNA were co-extracted from approximately 20-30 mg of bulk tissue with the AllPrep DNA/RNA mini kit, without cell sorting. The data were produced on an Illumina HiSeq 2500. Starting from about 500 ng total RNA, TCRbeta-specific cDNA was produced by reverse transcription with a constant-region primer and ProtoScript II reverse transcriptase. Construction of the TCRbeta libraries relied on three nested rounds of multiplex PCR, following a slightly modified ARM-PCR procedure. Each of the first two PCR rounds ran for approximately 10 cycles using multiplex TRBV1-TRBV30 forward primers together with a Cbeta reverse primer. Through fastp at Q25 and MiXCR, TCRdb rebuilt clones from the public reads, retaining in-frame beta chains. Each entry is one CDR3 protein sequence, shown with its most common DNA and genes. The sample contains 80,000 or so distinct CDR3 sequences, approximately 70% of them found a single time. Of the sample, more than 25% is held by the ten largest clones.

Material: tumor-adjacent normal liver tissue. Receptor source: a man aged 40-55 years with primary liver carcinoma and hepatitis B virus infection.

With regard to this clonotype: This CDR3 is missing its conserved last phenylalanine or tryptophan, likely due to a read error. This chain joins TRBV11-2 and TRBJ2-1; D is possibly TRBD1 or TRBD2 (5 bases each). V lost 9 bases and J lost 8, with 26 bases in between. CDR3 length: 16 residues. Germline lookup yields CDR1 SGHAT and CDR2 FQNNGV. The CDR3 is CARSVDRLALGDEQFL. The CDR3 DNA follows: TGTGCCAGGAGCGTAGATCGTTTAGCGTTAGGGGATGAGCAGTTCCTC.

Of note for this clonotype: A much larger clone sits a single nucleotide away, making a read error possible. The rearrangement uses TRBV12-3 or TRBV12-4 and TRBJ2-2, with 8 positions matching TRBD1. The J segment lost 5 bases and the V segment lost 6 bases, leaving 14 bases of the junction unmatched. The CDR3 is 17 residues long. CDR3 DNA sequence: TGTGCCAGCAGCCCCGGGTCAGGGGGCGCGGGGACCGGGGAGCTGTTTTTT. Translating gives CASSPGSGGAGTGELFF.

V usage is TRBV6-5 and J usage is TRBJ2-2; 9 nucleotides line up with TRBD1. CDR1 is MNHEY, CDR2 SVGAGI, per germline. The CDR3 covers 15 residues. The V and J ends lost 5 bases and 10 bases, in that order; junction bases with no gene match: 11. This chain's CDR3 is CASSGGTGWSEELFF. In DNA, the CDR3 is TGTGCCAGCAGTGGAGGGACAGGGTGGTCCGAGGAGCTGTTTTTT.

This chain uses TRBV4-2 with TRBJ2-7; 8 positions agree with TRBD2. The CDR3 runs 16 residues. J lost 13 bases, V lost 3 bases, and 20 bases had no gene match. Germline V CDR1 and CDR2: LGHNA, YNFKEQ. The DNA for the CDR3 is TGTGCCAGCAGCCACATAGGGTTAGCGGGATCCTACGATCAATACTTC. This codes for CASSHIGLAGSYDQYF.

This clonotype was recorded a few times. A read error is possible here, since a much larger clone lies one base away. V gene TRBV10-3 combines with J gene TRBJ2-1; 12 positions agree with TRBD1. Per germline, CDR1 ENHRY and CDR2 SYGVKD. This CDR3 has 15 amino acids. CDR3 DNA sequence: TGTGCCAACTCCGGGACAGGGGGCTATTTCAATGAGCGGTTCTTC. Protein product: CANSGTGGYFNERFF.

A word on this clonotype: This clone may be a read error of a much larger clone one base away. V gene TRBV29-1 combines with J gene TRBJ2-1; TRBD2 agrees at 13 bases. This CDR3 contains 15 residues. Germline assignment: CDR1 SQVTM and CDR2 ANQGSEA. V lost 3 bases and J lost 10; bases outside the gene matches: 9. CDR3 bases: TGCAGCGTTGACGGGACTAGCGGGAAGGCATGGGAGCAGTTCTTC. Residues: CSVDGTSGKAWEQFF.

A few counts support this clonotype. An end of the junction differs from the germline gene, which may be a read error. The chain carries TRBV12-3 or TRBV12-4 and TRBJ1-5; D perhaps matches TRBD1 (5 bases). The CDR3 has 15 amino acids. CDR3 nucleotides: TGTGCCAGCACACGGGGCACCGCAATAAATCAGTCCCAGCATTTT. Residues: CASTRGTAINQSQHF.

This clonotype was observed a few times. A read error is possible here, since a much larger clone lies one base away. The chain uses TRBV11-1 and TRBJ1-2; D uncertain. The CDR3 runs 15 residues. Per the germline V gene, CDR1 is SGHAT and CDR2 is FQDESV (reference sequence). CDR3 bases: TGTGTCAGCAGCTTGGGGAACCAAGGGCTGTATGGCTACACCTTC. Residues: CVSSLGNQGLYGYTF.

At least ten counts were recorded for this clonotype. The V and J genes are TRBV7-8 and TRBJ2-3; perhaps TRBD1 as D (8 bases). The V gene's germline CDR1 is SGHVS and CDR2 FQNEAQ. The CDR3 extends over 16 amino acids. With 4 bases removed from V and 6 bases from J, the gap between germline ends came to 20 bases. The CDR3 spells CASSSTGGGYSDTQYF. The CDR3 DNA follows: TGTGCCAGCAGCTCAACAGGGGGGGGATATTCGGATACGCAGTATTTT.

Note on this clonotype: One end of the junction fails to match germline, which may point to a read error. CDR3 amino acids: CVSSFRGASEQYF. CDR3 nucleotide sequence: TGTGTCAGCAGCTTCAGAGGCGCTAGCGAGCAGTACTTC. The chain links TRBV11-2 to TRBJ2-7, with unresolved D. This CDR3 is 13 amino acids long. Germline CDR1 and CDR2: SGHAT and FQNNGV.

This clonotype was picked up many times. CDR3 sequence: CSVETGFGYGYTF. In DNA, the CDR3 is TGCAGCGTCGAGACGGGTTTTGGCTATGGCTACACCTTC. The chain recombines TRBV29-1 with TRBJ1-2; D not certain. Trimming cost V 6 bases and J 4 bases, with 15 bases left between them. This CDR3 region has 13 residues. CDR1 SQVTM and CDR2 ANQGSEA come from the germline V gene. Based on the CDR3 plus reference TRBV29-1 and TRBJ1-2, the full variable domain is SAVISQKPSRDICQRGTSLTIQCQVDSQVTMMFWYRQQPGQSLTLIATANQGSEATYESGFVIDKFPISRPNLTFSTLTVSNMSPEDSSIYLCSVETGFGYGYTFGSGTRLTVV.

Notes on this clonotype: A junction boundary mismatches the germline segment, possibly from a read error. V and J are TRBV11-2 and TRBJ2-7; TRBD1 is a possible D gene (6 bases). The CDR3 spans 16 residues. Germline CDR1 and CDR2: SGHAT and FQNNGV. This CDR3 is CVSRSQSSRTAYEQYF. CDR3 DNA: TGTGTCAGCAGGTCCCAATCTTCCAGGACAGCCTACGAGCAGTACTTC.

This clonotype was recorded once. Mismatch with germline at one junction end may stem from a read error. The genes are TRBV11-2 and TRBJ1-1; the D is unclear. This CDR3 spans 13 amino acids. CDR1 SGHAT and CDR2 FQNNGV come from the germline V gene. The CDR3 region has the DNA TGTGCCAGCTGCTTAGTCGATAACACTGAAGCTCTCTTT. It codes for CASCLVDNTEALF.

This clonotype was detected only a few times. This chain connects TRBV5-1 to TRBJ2-3; TRBD1 might be the D (6 bases). Trimming removed 0 bases from V and 2 bases from J, with 13 bases in between. The length of the CDR3 is 16 residues. Germline-derived CDR1 and CDR2 are SGHRS and YFSETQ. CDR3 bases: TGCGCCAGCAGCTTGGCCGGGACAACTATCACAGATACGCAGTATTTT. Amino acid sequence: CASSLAGTTITDTQYF.

As regards this clonotype: One end of the junction is discordant with germline, which a read error may explain. This rearrangement joins TRBV4-2 to TRBJ2-2, with a weak D call TRBD2 (5 bases). CDR3 length: 18 amino acids. Germline lookup yields CDR1 LGHNA and CDR2 YNFKEQ. The CDR3 sequence is CASSLHAGDITTGEELFF. The CDR3 coding sequence is TGTGCAAGCAGTCTGCATGCAGGCGACATTACCACCGGGGAGGAGCTGTTTTTT.

In the case of this clonotype: At one of its ends the junction is not consistent with the germline gene, which may arise from a read error. V and J are TRBV28 and TRBJ1-2; D is uncertain. Germline loops: CDR1 MDHEN, CDR2 SYDVKM. This CDR3 is built from 12 residues. The DNA for the CDR3 is TGTGCCAGCAGCTACTACAGCGGGAGCTACGCCTTC. Its translation is CASSYYSGSYAF.

Details on this clonotype: This is likely a read error, given that the CDR3 carries no conserved phenylalanine or tryptophan at its end. The chain combines TRBV11-1 with TRBJ2-2, with D hard to call. The CDR3 has 13 residues. CDR1 and CDR2 from the germline V gene are SGHAT and FQDESV (reference sequence). The V end was cut by 1 base, the J end by 9 bases, with 9 bases between. CDR3 nucleotides: TGTGCCAGCAGCTTAGTGCGTTTCAGGGAGCTGTTTCTT. It translates to CASSLVRFRELFL.

This clonotype has just a few counts. The chain combines TRBV6-1 with TRBJ2-7; 11 bases are a match to TRBD2. There are 15 residues in the CDR3. V lost 1 base, J lost 6 bases, and 5 bases stayed unmatched. Looked up from germline, CDR1 is MNHNS and CDR2 is SASEGT. The CDR3 DNA sequence: TGTGCCAGCAGTGAAGTTACTAGCGGGAGTGGCGAGCAGTACTTC. It translates to CASSEVTSGSGEQYF.

This clonotype has just a few counts. Just one base apart from a much larger clone, this may be a read error. V usage is TRBV28 and J usage is TRBJ2-3; no clear D. The CDR3 has 14 amino acids. V shed 9 bases and J shed 6 bases, with 19 bases lying between them. Germline-derived CDR1 and CDR2 are MDHEN and SYDVKM. The CDR3 sequence: CASMQSGRWDTQYF. CDR3 DNA sequence: TGTGCCAGTATGCAATCAGGAAGGTGGGATACGCAGTATTTT.

Note on this clonotype: This may be a read error, as it is one base from a much larger clone. This rearrangement joins TRBV6-2 or TRBV6-3 to TRBJ1-1, with D possibly matching TRBD1 (5 bases). The CDR3 is made up of 12 amino acids. V shed 8 bases and J shed 2 bases, with 9 bases lying between them. Germline CDR1 is MNHEY and CDR2 is SVGEGT. The CDR3 DNA reads as TGTGCCAGCTGGACACGTAACACTGAAGCTTTCTTT. Protein: CASWTRNTEAFF.

The V gene is TRBV4-3, the J gene TRBJ1-2; TRBD1 agrees at 8 bases. Germline V CDR1 and CDR2: LGHNA, YSLEER. The CDR3 totals 16 residues. The trim removed 3 bases at V and 2 bases at J, leaving 8 bases unmatched. CDR3: CASSQARTGRNYGYTF. The CDR3 bases are TGCGCCAGCAGCCAGGCAAGGACAGGGAGGAACTATGGCTACACCTTC.